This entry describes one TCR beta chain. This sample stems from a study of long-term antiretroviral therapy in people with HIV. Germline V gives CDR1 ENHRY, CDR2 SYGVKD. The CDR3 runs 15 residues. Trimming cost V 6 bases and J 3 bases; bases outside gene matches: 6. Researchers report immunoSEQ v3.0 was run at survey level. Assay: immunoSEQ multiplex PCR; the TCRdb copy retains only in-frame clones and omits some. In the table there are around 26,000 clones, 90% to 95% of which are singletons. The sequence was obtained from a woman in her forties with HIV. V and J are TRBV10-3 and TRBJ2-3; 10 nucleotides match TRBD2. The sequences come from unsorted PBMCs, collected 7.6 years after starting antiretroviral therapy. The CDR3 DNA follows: TGTGCCATCAGGGACACTAGCGGGGATACAGATACGCAGTATTTT. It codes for CAIRDTSGDTDTQYF.